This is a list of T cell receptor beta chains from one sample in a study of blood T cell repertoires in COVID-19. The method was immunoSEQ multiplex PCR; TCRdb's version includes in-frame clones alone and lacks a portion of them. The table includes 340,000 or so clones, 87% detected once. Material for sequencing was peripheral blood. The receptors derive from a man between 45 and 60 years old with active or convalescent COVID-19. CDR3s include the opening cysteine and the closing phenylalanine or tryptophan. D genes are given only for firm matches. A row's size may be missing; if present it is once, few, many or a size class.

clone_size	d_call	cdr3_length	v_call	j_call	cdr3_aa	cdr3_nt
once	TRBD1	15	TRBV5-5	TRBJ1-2	CASSAGTGGVYGYTF	TGTGCCAGCAGCGCCGGGACAGGGGGCGTCTATGGCTACACCTTC
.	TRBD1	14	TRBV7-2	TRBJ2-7	CASSPYRGRAEQYF	TGTGCCAGCAGCCCTTACAGGGGGCGCGCCGAGCAGTACTTC
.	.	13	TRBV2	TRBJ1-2	CASTWGGGQYDAF	TGTGCCAGCACCTGGGGTGGCGGACAGTACGACGCCTTC
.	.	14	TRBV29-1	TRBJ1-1	CSVEVRGANTEAFF	TGCAGCGTTGAAGTTAGGGGCGCGAACACTGAAGCTTTCTTT
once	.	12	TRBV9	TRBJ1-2	CASSRGADGYTF	TGTGCCAGCAGCCGCGGGGCTGACGGCTACACCTTC
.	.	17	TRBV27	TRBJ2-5	CASSSALLQGQFGTQYF	TGTGCCAGCAGTTCGGCACTGCTACAGGGCCAGTTCGGGACCCAGTACTTC
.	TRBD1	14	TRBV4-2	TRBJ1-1	CASSQDRGNTEAFF	TGTGCCAGCAGCCAGGACAGGGGGAACACTGAAGCTTTCTTT
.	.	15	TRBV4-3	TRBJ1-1	CASSQDDQGHWGAFF	TGCGCCAGCAGCCAAGATGACCAGGGGCATTGGGGAGCTTTCTTT
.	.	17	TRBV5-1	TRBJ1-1	CASSFNPGLKVNTEAFF	TGCGCCAGCAGCTTTAATCCGGGACTCAAAGTGAACACTGAAGCTTTCTTT
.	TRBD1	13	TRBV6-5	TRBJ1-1	CASRMTGATEAFF	TGTGCCAGCAGGATGACAGGGGCCACTGAAGCTTTCTTT
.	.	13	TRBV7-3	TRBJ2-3	CASSFQGTDTQYF	TGTGCCAGCAGCTTCCAGGGAACAGATACGCAGTATTTT
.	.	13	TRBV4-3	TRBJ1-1	CASSTAQNTEAFF	TGCGCCAGCAGTACAGCTCAGAACACTGAAGCTTTCTTT
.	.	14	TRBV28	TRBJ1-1	CASSDGQWNTEAFF	TGTGCCAGCAGTGACGGACAGTGGAACACTGAAGCTTTCTTT
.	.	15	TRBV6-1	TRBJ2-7	CASSDPGQGGYEQYF	TGTGCCAGCAGTGATCCAGGACAAGGTGGATACGAGCAGTACTTC
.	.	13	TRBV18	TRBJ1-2	CASSQSLDYGYTF	TGTGCCAGCTCACAGAGTTTAGATTATGGCTACACCTTC
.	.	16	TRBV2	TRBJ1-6	CASSVYLQGTNSPLHF	TGTGCCAGCAGTGTCTACTTGCAGGGTACTAATTCACCCCTCCACTTT
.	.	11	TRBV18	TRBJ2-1	CASSQDSEQFF	TGTGCCAGCTCGCAAGATAGTGAGCAGTTCTTC
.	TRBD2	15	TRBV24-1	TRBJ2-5	CATSVWGGIQETQYF	TGTGCCACCAGTGTATGGGGGGGGATCCAAGAGACCCAGTACTTC
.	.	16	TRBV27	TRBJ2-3	CASSFRATVGTDTQYF	TGTGCCAGCAGTTTCAGGGCCACAGTAGGTACAGATACGCAGTATTTT
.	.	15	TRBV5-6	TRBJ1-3	CASKPGAFSGNTIYF	TGTGCCAGCAAACCTGGGGCCTTCTCTGGAAACACCATATATTTT
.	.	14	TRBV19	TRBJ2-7	CASSIRLDSYEQYF	TGTGCCAGTAGTATCAGACTAGACTCCTACGAGCAGTACTTC
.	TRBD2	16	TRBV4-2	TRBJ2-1	CASSQSTSGSWYEQFF	TGTGCCAGCAGCCAATCGACTAGCGGGAGTTGGTATGAGCAGTTCTTC
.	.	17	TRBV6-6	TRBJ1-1	CASSRPSSLIPGTEAFF	TGTGCCAGCAGTCGCCCATCGTCGTTGATTCCGGGCACTGAAGCTTTCTTT
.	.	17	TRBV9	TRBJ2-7	CASSVEKSGQGIYEQYF	TGTGCCAGCAGCGTAGAGAAGTCGGGGCAGGGGATCTACGAGCAGTACTTC
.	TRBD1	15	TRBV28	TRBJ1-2	CASSASGTGFYGYTF	TGTGCCAGCAGTGCCTCCGGGACAGGCTTCTATGGCTACACCTTC
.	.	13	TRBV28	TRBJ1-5	CASSWSLNQPQHF	TGTGCCAGCAGTTGGAGCCTCAATCAGCCCCAGCATTTT
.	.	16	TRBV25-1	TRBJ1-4	CASSEGYSSTNEKLFF	TGTGCCAGCAGTGAAGGGTACAGCTCAACTAATGAAAAACTGTTTTTT
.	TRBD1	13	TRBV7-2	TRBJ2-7	CASSLYRGHEQYF	TGTGCCAGCAGCTTGTACAGGGGCCACGAGCAGTACTTC
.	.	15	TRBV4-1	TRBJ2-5	CASSQTPVFQETQYF	TGCGCCAGCAGCCAAACCCCGGTTTTCCAAGAGACCCAGTACTTC
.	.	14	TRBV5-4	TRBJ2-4	CASSHPEGANIQYF	TGTGCCAGCAGCCATCCGGAGGGGGCCAACATTCAGTACTTC
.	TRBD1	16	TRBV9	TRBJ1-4	CASSRWRDRGSEKLFF	TGTGCCAGCAGCCGGTGGCGGGACAGGGGGAGTGAAAAACTGTTTTTT
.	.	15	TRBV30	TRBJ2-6	CAWSTGNSGANVLTF	TGTGCCTGGAGTACAGGGAATTCTGGGGCCAACGTCCTGACTTTC
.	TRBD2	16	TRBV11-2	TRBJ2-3	CASSLDPSGPTDTQYF	TGTGCCAGCAGCTTAGATCCTAGCGGGCCCACAGATACGCAGTATTTT
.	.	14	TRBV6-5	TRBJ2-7	CASRPLGGSYEQYF	TGTGCCAGCAGACCGTTAGGGGGCTCCTACGAGCAGTACTTC
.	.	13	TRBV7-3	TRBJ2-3	CASSLNSADTQYF	TGTGCCAGCAGCTTAAATTCTGCGGATACGCAGTATTTT
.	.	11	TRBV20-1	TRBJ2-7	CSVRLSYEQYF	TGCAGTGTCAGGCTGTCCTACGAGCAGTACTTC
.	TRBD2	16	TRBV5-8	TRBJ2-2	CASRKGLAGVTGELFF	TGTGCCAGTAGAAAGGGACTAGCGGGTGTCACCGGGGAGCTGTTTTTT
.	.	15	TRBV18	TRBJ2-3	CASSRELRVTDTQYF	TGTGCCAGCTCACGCGAGCTCCGGGTCACAGATACGCAGTATTTT
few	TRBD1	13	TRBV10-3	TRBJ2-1	CAIGTGSNNEQFF	TGTGCCATCGGGACAGGGTCCAACAATGAGCAGTTCTTC
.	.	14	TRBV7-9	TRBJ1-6	CASSLVAQNSPLHF	TGTGCCAGCAGCTTAGTCGCACAGAATTCACCCCTCCACTTT
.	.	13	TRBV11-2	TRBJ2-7	CASSLGEAYEQYF	TGTGCCAGCAGCTTAGGCGAAGCCTACGAGCAGTACTTC
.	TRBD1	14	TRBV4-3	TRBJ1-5	CASSVDRGRQPQHF	TGCGCCAGCAGCGTGGACAGGGGCCGGCAGCCCCAGCATTTT
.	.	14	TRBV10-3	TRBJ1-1	CAISVEGGNTEAFF	TGTGCCATCTCGGTCGAGGGAGGGAACACTGAAGCTTTCTTT
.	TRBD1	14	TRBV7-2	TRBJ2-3	CASSLQGAGDTQYF	TGTGCCAGCAGCCTACAGGGGGCCGGAGATACGCAGTATTTT
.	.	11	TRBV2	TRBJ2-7	CASRESYEQYF	TGTGCCAGCAGGGAGTCCTACGAGCAGTACTTC
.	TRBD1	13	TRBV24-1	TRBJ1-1	CATRRSGGTEAFF	TGTGCCACCAGGAGATCAGGGGGCACTGAAGCTTTCTTT
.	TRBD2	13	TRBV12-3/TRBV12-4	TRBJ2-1	CASSRHLGTREFF	TGTGCCAGCAGCAGGCACCTTGGGACTAGAGAGTTCTTC
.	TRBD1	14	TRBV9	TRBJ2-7	CASSVEGAGNEQYF	TGTGCCAGCAGCGTAGAGGGGGCAGGGAACGAGCAGTACTTC
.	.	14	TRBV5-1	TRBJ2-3	CASSLGGSTDTQYF	TGCGCCAGCAGCTTGGGCGGTAGCACAGATACGCAGTATTTT
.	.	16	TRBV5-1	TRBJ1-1	CASSSSPGQLNTEAFF	TGCGCCAGCAGCTCGTCTCCAGGCCAGTTGAACACTGAAGCTTTCTTT
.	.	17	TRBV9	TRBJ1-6	CASSGRHDTSYNSPLHF	TGTGCCAGCAGCGGTCGACACGATACGTCTTATAATTCACCCCTCCACTTT
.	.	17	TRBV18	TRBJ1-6	CASSPTGNPGNNSPLHF	TGTGCCAGCTCACCTACTGGTAATCCAGGGAATAATTCACCCCTCCACTTT
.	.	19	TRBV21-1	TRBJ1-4	CASRWTGHSRNSTNEKLFF	TGTGCCAGCAGATGGACAGGGCACTCACGTAACTCAACTAATGAAAAACTGTTTTTT
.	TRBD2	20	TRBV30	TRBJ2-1	CAWSRGTSGGSPSSYNEQFF	TGTGCCTGGTCTCGAGGGACTAGCGGGGGGTCCCCGAGCTCCTACAATGAGCAGTTCTTC
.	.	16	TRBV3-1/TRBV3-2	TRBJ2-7	CASSQEPLGGMREQYF	TGTGCCAGCAGCCAAGAACCGCTAGGAGGAATGAGGGAGCAGTACTTC